This TCR beta chain was recovered during a study of cytomegalovirus exposure and HLA in healthy donors. The germline V gene has CDR1 SNHLY and CDR2 FYNNEI. The CDR3 has 15 residues. Vbeta (60) and Jbeta (13) primers were used in the PCR. The table came from immunoSEQ multiplex PCR; TCRdb's copy has only in-frame clones and leaves some out. The sample holds 130,000 to 150,000 clones; 78% are singletons and the top ten take under 3%. The V gene is TRBV2, the J gene TRBJ2-5; 9 positions agree with TRBD1. The J call is in doubt because the DNA end fits TRBJ2-7 better. Material for sequencing was PBMCs. The clonotype originates from a man aged 35-49 years in good health and CMV-seropositive. For the CDR3, the DNA is TGTGCCAGCAGCAAGACATTGGGACAGGGCTACGAGCAGTACTTC. As protein: CASSKTLGQGYEQYF.